This T cell receptor (beta chain) was sequenced during a study of cytomegalovirus exposure and HLA in healthy donors. Across the whole study: About 180 million T cells yielded 100 million or so unique TCR beta sequences in earlier analysis.

Study outcomes and limitations: Later analysis reportedly placed an Asian-associated ancestry cluster below the roughly 700-donor mean in N-insertions. Highly shared variants forming one cluster were likely a sequencing artifact. Researchers counted roughly 150 TCR beta chains as cytomegalovirus-associated.

Concerning this clone itself: Its target is not known.

In germline, CDR1 is MNHGY, CDR2 SAAAGT. The CDR3 has 15 residues. V was pared by 9 bases and J by 3 bases, with 18 bases between. A multiplex PCR was run with 60 Vbeta primers and 13 Jbeta primers. The protocol was immunoSEQ multiplex PCR, while the TCRdb copy is restricted to in-frame clones and leaves out a portion. This sample has roughly 130,000 clones; about 84% occur once, and the top ten carry more than 0.9%. Sequencing was done on a sample of PBMCs. J is TRBJ2-1 and V is TRBV6-8, with D possibly TRBD2 on 6 matching bases. The sequence was obtained from a boy younger than 18 in good health and CMV-seronegative. CDR3 in DNA: TGTGCCAGGTCGCTGGAGGGATATCTCTACAATGAGCAGTTCTTC. Its translation: CARSLEGYLYNEQFF.